Included here is one TCR beta chain sequence, with context. The antigen is not known. Produced via immunoSEQ multiplex PCR; TCRdb's table is partial and in-frame only. In the table there are 150,000 to 200,000 clones, roughly 94% of which are singletons. Looked up from germline, CDR1 is MDHEN and CDR2 is SYDVKM. The CDR3 contains 17 residues. The V gene lost 2 bases and the J gene lost 1 base, with 12 bases spanning the gap. The source of the sample is a study of T cell responses to AZD1222 COVID-19 vaccine. Findings and limits, study-wide: Nearly half of spike-specific TCRs reportedly go after variant regions that carry no mutations. Spike-wide coverage was observed for vaccine-associated CD4 TCRs, with dominant responses at 160-218 and 743-854.

The specimen was peripheral blood, collected 28 days after the second AZD1222 dose. The V and J genes are TRBV28 and TRBJ2-6; unclear D gene. This receptor was identified in an adult who received the AZD1222 COVID-19 vaccine. The CDR3 DNA reads as TGTGCCAGCAGTTTAAAGACCTATAGGTCTGGGGCCAACGTCCTGACTTTC. Residues: CASSLKTYRSGANVLTF.